One sample yielded the 10 T cell receptor beta chains listed below, sequenced in a study. One entry per CDR3 protein results from TCRdb running MiXCR on the 5' RACE reads. The profile shows just under 65,000 distinct CDR3 sequences, 22% of them singletons. Material for sequencing was memory CD4+ T cells sorted from a lymph node. Subset described: memory CD4+ T cells, CD4+CD45RO+CD25-. The origin of the receptors is a female donor with breast cancer.

This clonotype has only a few counts. This chain's CDR3 is CASSRHRNTEAFF. CDR3 DNA: TGTGCCAGCAGCCGACACCGGAACACTGAAGCTTTCTTT. The chain employs TRBV7-2 and TRBJ1-1; no firm D call. The CDR3 has 13 amino acids. The germline V gene has CDR1 SGHTA and CDR2 FQGNSA. The ends were cut back, 5 bases at V and 1 base at J, with 8 bases in the middle. Full variable domain (missing parts from reference TRBV7-2 and TRBJ1-1): GAGVSQSPSNKVTEKGKDVELRCDPISGHTALYWYRQSLGQGLEFLIYFQGNSAPDKSGLPSDRFSAERTGGSVSTLTIQRTQQEDSAVYLCASSRHRNTEAFFGQGTRLTVV.

The V and J genes are TRBV14 and TRBJ1-6, with D perhaps TRBD1 (5 bases). Trimming shortened V by 4 bases and J by 16 bases, and 14 bases separated the two germline ends. Germline V lookup: CDR1 SGHDN, CDR2 FVKESK. The CDR3 covers 12 residues. The CDR3 protein is CASSPTLGPLHF. The CDR3 DNA reads TGTGCCAGCAGCCCTACACTGGGGCCTCTCCACTTT.

The gene calls are TRBV7-8 and TRBJ1-2, with 12 bases lining up with TRBD1. The germline V gene has CDR1 SGHVS and CDR2 FQNEAQ. With 0 bases clipped from V and 6 bases from J, the junction kept 2 bases outside the gene matches. This CDR3 spans 15 amino acids. The CDR3 loop is CASSLAGTGGNGYTF. As DNA, the CDR3 is TGTGCCAGCAGCTTAGCCGGGACAGGGGGCAATGGCTACACCTTC.

This clonotype has only a few counts. This rearrangement joins TRBV5-1 to TRBJ2-3; D uncertain. The DNA end favors TRBJ1-5, so the J call may be wrong. Germline V gives CDR1 SGHRS, CDR2 YFSETQ. The CDR3 contains 14 residues. The CDR3 here is CASSWADSTDTQHF. CDR3 bases: TGCGCCAGCAGCTGGGCGGATAGCACAGATACGCAGCATTTT.

The chain links TRBV20-1 to TRBJ2-7; a weak D match, TRBD2 (6 bases). This CDR3 has 17 residues. Per the germline V gene, CDR1 is DFQATT and CDR2 is SNEGSKA (reference sequence). Trimming removed 6 bases from V and 0 bases from J, with 24 bases in between. CDR3 sequence: CSAIVGLPWAGSYEQYF. The CDR3, as DNA: TGCAGTGCCATCGTGGGACTCCCCTGGGCAGGCTCCTACGAGCAGTACTTC.

As concerns this clonotype: This clone may be a read error of a much larger clone one base away. The chain links TRBV9 to TRBJ1-4; D gene uncertain. The CDR3 has 13 amino acids. The germline CDR1 and CDR2 sequences are SGDLS and YYNGEE. CDR3 in amino acids: CASSVRVEGKLLF. The CDR3, as DNA: TGTGCCAGCAGCGTAAGGGTCGAGGGAAAACTGCTTTTT. The whole variable domain, filled in from reference TRBV9 and TRBJ1-4, reads DSGVTQTPKHLITATGQRVTLRCSPRSGDLSVYWYQQSLDQGLQFLIQYYNGEERAKGNILERFSAQQFPDLHSELNLSSLELGDSALYFCASSVRVEGKLLFGSGTQLSVL.

The chain couples TRBV20-1 to TRBJ1-5, with 11 bases that match TRBD1. Germline CDR1 DFQATT, CDR2 SNEGSKA (reference sequence). With V trimmed by 6 bases and J by 4 bases, 2 bases remained unmatched. This CDR3 has 13 amino acids. CDR3 amino acids: CSAGTGGNQPQHF. The DNA of the CDR3 is TGCAGTGCAGGGACAGGGGGGAATCAGCCCCAGCATTTT.

This clonotype was detected many times. The V gene is TRBV29-1, the J gene TRBJ2-4; TRBD1 matches at 9 bases. V shed 8 bases, J shed 5 bases, and the junction held 4 bases outside the gene matches. Germline CDR1 reads SQVTM; CDR2 reads ANQGSEA. The CDR3 consists of 12 residues. In DNA, the CDR3 is TGCAGCCCGTGGACAGGGGAAAACATTCAGTACTTC. Translation gives CSPWTGENIQYF.

This clonotype occurred a few times. This chain connects TRBV4-2 to TRBJ1-6, with D possibly being TRBD1 (6 bases). CDR3 length equals 16 residues. V was trimmed by 0 bases and J by 7 bases, leaving 13 bases between them. Germline V gene data show CDR1 as LGHNA and CDR2 as YNFKEQ. CDR3 coding DNA: TGTGCCAGCAGCCAAGAGTTAGGGGGACCAAATTCACCCCTCCACTTT. Protein sequence: CASSQELGGPNSPLHF.

This clonotype was observed a single time. The CDR3 does not close with the conserved phenylalanine or tryptophan, likely indicating a read error. The rearrangement links TRBV29-1 to TRBJ2-3; D not certain. In germline, CDR1 is SQVTM, CDR2 ANQGSEA. The CDR3 is made up of 13 amino acids. V gave up 1 base and J gave up 4 bases, with 9 bases separating them. CDR3 in amino acids: CSVEGHIADTQYL. DNA for the CDR3: TGCAGCGTTGAAGGGCACATTGCAGATACGCAGTATCTT.